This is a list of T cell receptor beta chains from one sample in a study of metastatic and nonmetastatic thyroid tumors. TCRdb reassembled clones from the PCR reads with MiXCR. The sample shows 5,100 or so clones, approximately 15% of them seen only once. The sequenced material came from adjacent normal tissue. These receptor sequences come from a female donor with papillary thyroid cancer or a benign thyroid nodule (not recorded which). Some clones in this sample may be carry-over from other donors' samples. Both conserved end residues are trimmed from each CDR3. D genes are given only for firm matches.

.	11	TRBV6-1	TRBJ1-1	ASSPLYSGEAF
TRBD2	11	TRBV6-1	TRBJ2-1	ASSTGEGNEQF
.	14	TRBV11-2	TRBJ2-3	ASSLVGPSVTDTQY
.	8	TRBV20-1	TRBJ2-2	SARDGELF
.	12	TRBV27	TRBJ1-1	ASSPTRVGTEAF
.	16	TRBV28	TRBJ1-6	ASSLPYAQPTTRSPIH
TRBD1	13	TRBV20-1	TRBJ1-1	SARRTGPMNTESS
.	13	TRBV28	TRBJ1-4	ASSSQTATNEKLF
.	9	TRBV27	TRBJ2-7	ASSSYAEQY
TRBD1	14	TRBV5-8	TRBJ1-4	ASSRIDRGRSEKLF
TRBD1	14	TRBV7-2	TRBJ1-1	ASSSSETGSSTEAF
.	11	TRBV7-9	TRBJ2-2	ASETGEGGELF
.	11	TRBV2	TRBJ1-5	ASKYRGNQPQH
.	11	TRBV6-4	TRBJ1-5	ASSLGGDQPQH
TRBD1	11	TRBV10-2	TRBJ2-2	ASTGGRTGELF
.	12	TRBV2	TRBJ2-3	ASGWGRGADTQY
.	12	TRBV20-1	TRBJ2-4	SALLRDHPNIQY
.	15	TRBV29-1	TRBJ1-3	SVEGPFSPRSGNTIY
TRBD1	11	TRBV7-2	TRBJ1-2	ASSLQGVAGYT
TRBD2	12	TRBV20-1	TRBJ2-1	SASRGGRNNEQF
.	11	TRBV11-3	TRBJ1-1	ASSPGSNTEAF
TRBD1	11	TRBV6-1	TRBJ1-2	ASSGTRQGHYT
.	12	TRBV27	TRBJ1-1	ASSLSPGIPEAF
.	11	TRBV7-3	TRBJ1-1	ASSFGLNTEAF
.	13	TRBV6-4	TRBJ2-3	ASSDDGGHTDTQY
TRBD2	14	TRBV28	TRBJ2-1	ASSIELAGGYNEQF
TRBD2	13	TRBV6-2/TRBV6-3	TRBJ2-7	ASSYFRGGTYEQY
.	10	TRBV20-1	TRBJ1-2	SARWGGYGYT
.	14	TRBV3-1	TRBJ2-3	ASSQDRPSVRATQY
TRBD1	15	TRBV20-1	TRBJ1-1	SAPRTGDPLMNTEAF
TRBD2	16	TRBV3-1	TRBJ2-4	ASSQGVMGRARENIQY
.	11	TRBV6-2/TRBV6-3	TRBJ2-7	ASSYGQIYGLY
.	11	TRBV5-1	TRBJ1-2	ASSPEGLLGYT
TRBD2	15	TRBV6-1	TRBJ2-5	ASSEGTTSGRRETQY
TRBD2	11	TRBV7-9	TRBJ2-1	ASSSGGYNEQF
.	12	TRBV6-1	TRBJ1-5	ASRKGGNNQPQH
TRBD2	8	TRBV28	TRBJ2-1	AGGDNEQF
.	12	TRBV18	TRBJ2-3	ASSPRAGTDTQY
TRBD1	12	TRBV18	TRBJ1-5	ASSLQGAGQPQH
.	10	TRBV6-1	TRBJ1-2	ASSVDIYGYT
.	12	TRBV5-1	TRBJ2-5	ASSPEGVLETQY